The 23 T cell receptor beta chains below come from one sample, sequenced in a study of blood T cell repertoires in COVID-19. Data came from immunoSEQ multiplex PCR; TCRdb stores just in-frame clones and leaves some out. This sample has 150,000 to 200,000 clones, with 80% to 90% found just once. The specimen was peripheral blood. Receptor source: a young man with active or convalescent COVID-19.

This clone has just a few counts. The CDR3 reads CASTLGTGDTDTQYF. CDR3 DNA: TGTGCCAGTACCCTGGGGACAGGGGACACAGATACGCAGTATTTT. V gene TRBV19 combines with J gene TRBJ2-3, with 10 bases fitting TRBD1. V lost 7 bases to trimming and J lost 2 bases; unmatched junction nucleotides: 6. Germline values: CDR1 LNHDA, CDR2 SQIVND (reference sequence). This CDR3 is 15 amino acids long.

About this clone: A single base separates this from a much larger clone, so it may be a read error. The chain recombines TRBV11-2 with TRBJ1-6; 9 positions agree with TRBD1. This CDR3 has 14 amino acids. Germline V gene lookup returns CDR1 SGHAT and CDR2 FQNNGV. V gave up 7 bases and J gave up 10 bases; unmatched junction bases: 8. The CDR3 spells CASNYRGRNSPLHF. As DNA, the CDR3 is TGTGCCAGCAACTACAGGGGGCGAAACTCACCCCTCCACTTT. Combining the CDR3 with reference TRBV11-2 and TRBJ1-6 gives the whole variable domain EAGVAQSPRYKIIEKRQSVAFWCNPISGHATLYWYQQILGQGPKLLIQFQNNGVVDDSQLPKDRFSAERLKGVDSTLKIQPAKLEDSAVYLCASNYRGRNSPLHFGNGTRLTVT.

The chain combines TRBV27 with TRBJ2-7; possible D gene TRBD2, 6 bases. This CDR3 has 13 amino acids. With 6 bases removed from V and 1 base from J, the gap between germline ends came to 10 bases. Germline V gene data show CDR1 as MNHEY and CDR2 as SMNVEV (reference sequence). CDR3 DNA: TGTGCCAGCAGCGACGGGAGTTCCTACGAGCAGTACTTC. This codes for CASSDGSSYEQYF.

This rearrangement joins TRBV12-3 or TRBV12-4 to TRBJ1-5; D ambiguous. V lost 5 bases and J lost 0, with 5 bases in between. CDR3 size: 13 residues. The CDR3: CASSPYSNQPQHF. Here the CDR3 DNA reads TGTGCCAGCAGTCCTTATAGCAATCAGCCCCAGCATTTT.

The chain employs TRBV19 and TRBJ2-6, with TRBD2 identical over 14 bases. This CDR3 spans 20 amino acids. Trimming took 6 bases from V and 4 from J; bases not matched to a gene: 14. Germline-derived CDR1 and CDR2 are LNHDA and SQIVND (reference sequence). In DNA, the CDR3 is TGTGCCAGTAGCAAAAACGTGGGACTAGCGGGAGTAACAGGGGCCAACGTCCTGACTTTC. Encoded protein: CASSKNVGLAGVTGANVLTF.

CDR3 loop: CASSQRLGAGAYEQYF. Written as DNA, the CDR3 is TGTGCCAGCAGCCAGCGGTTGGGGGCAGGGGCCTACGAGCAGTACTTC. This chain uses TRBV14 with TRBJ2-7, with D perhaps matching TRBD1 (6 bases). V gave up 3 bases and J gave up 2 bases, with 17 bases separating them. Germline V gene lookup returns CDR1 SGHDN and CDR2 FVKESK. CDR3 size: 16 residues.

The V gene is TRBV7-3, the J gene TRBJ2-2, with D perhaps TRBD2 (5 bases). Trimming removed 4 bases from V and 7 bases from J, with 16 bases in between. The germline V gene encodes CDR1 SGHTA and CDR2 FQGTGA. The CDR3 sequence is 15 residues long. CDR3: CASSSDWAKGGELFF. The CDR3 DNA is TGTGCCAGCAGCTCGGACTGGGCGAAGGGCGGGGAGCTGTTTTTT.

This chain links TRBV28 with TRBJ1-1; D unclear. V dropped 3 bases and J dropped 2 bases, with 10 bases sitting between them. Germline CDR1 reads MDHEN; CDR2 reads SYDVKM. The CDR3 runs to 14 residues. In nucleotides, the CDR3 is TGTGCCAGCAGTTTTTACGGAGCAAACACTGAAGCTTTCTTT. Its translation: CASSFYGANTEAFF.

The count of this clone is one. This chain connects TRBV6-2 or TRBV6-3 to TRBJ1-6; 9 bases fit TRBD1. The V gene end was trimmed by 4 bases and the J gene end by 6 bases; junction bases not matched to a gene: 16. The CDR3 totals 19 residues. Germline V gene lookup returns CDR1 MNHEY and CDR2 SVGEGT. CDR3 region: CASSSHAGLRTGVNSPLHF. CDR3 sequence (DNA): TGTGCCAGCAGTTCCCACGCGGGCCTGAGGACAGGGGTTAATTCACCCCTCCACTTT.

CDR3 bases: TGTGCCAGCAGTCCCAGCGGGGTTACCAATGAGCAGTTCTTC. This codes for CASSPSGVTNEQFF. This chain uses TRBV6-4 with TRBJ2-1; TRBD2 agrees at 7 bases. CDR1 and CDR2 (germline): MRHNA, SNTAGT. V was clipped by 5 bases and J by 6 bases; unmatched bases: 7. This CDR3 spans 14 amino acids.

This clone was observed a few times. This CDR3 reads CASSPGDYGYTF. The CDR3 bases are TGTGCCAGCAGCCCAGGGGACTATGGCTACACCTTC. The chain employs TRBV5-8 and TRBJ1-2, with a tentative D call TRBD1 (6 bases). Germline values: CDR1 SGHTS, CDR2 YDEGEE. The germline V and J ends were trimmed by 4 bases and 3 bases, with 7 bases remaining between them. This CDR3 is built from 12 residues. Based on the CDR3 plus reference TRBV5-8 and TRBJ1-2, the full variable domain is EAGVTQSPTHLIKTRGQQATLRCSPISGHTSVYWYQQALGLGLQFLLWYDEGEERNRGNFPPRFSGRQFPNYSSELNVNALELEDSALYLCASSPGDYGYTFGSGTRLTVV.

The genes are TRBV20-1 and TRBJ1-2, with D possibly matching TRBD1 (6 bases). The CDR3 totals 11 residues. Germline V lookup: CDR1 DFQATT, CDR2 SNEGSKA (reference sequence). Trimming removed 2 bases from V and 10 bases from J, with 11 bases in between. The CDR3 here is CSARRDTYYTF. CDR3 DNA sequence: TGCAGTGCTAGAAGGGACACTTACTACACCTTC.

This chain uses TRBV4-2 with TRBJ1-2, with TRBD1 matching over 7 bases. The CDR3 is 13 amino acids. After removal of 2 bases from V and 8 bases from J, the junction contained 5 bases not matched to a gene. Germline CDR1 LGHNA, CDR2 YNFKEQ. This CDR3 is CASSQSTGVGYTF. The CDR3 DNA sequence: TGTGCCAGCAGCCAATCTACAGGGGTCGGCTACACCTTC.

This clone was seen a few times. The chain links TRBV29-1 to TRBJ2-1, with D possibly being TRBD2 (6 bases). Per the germline V gene, CDR1 is SQVTM and CDR2 is ANQGSEA. V lost 0 bases and J 0 bases, leaving 12 bases between the germline ends. The CDR3 is 16 residues long. The chain's CDR3 is CSVEDGTGSSYNEQFF. Here the CDR3 DNA reads TGCAGCGTTGAAGACGGGACTGGAAGCTCCTACAATGAGCAGTTCTTC.

The chain uses TRBV29-1 and TRBJ1-3; 8 positions agree with TRBD1. CDR1 and CDR2 (germline): SQVTM, ANQGSEA. V shed 7 bases and J 0 bases; nucleotides not matched to a gene: 5. The length of the CDR3 is 14 residues. CDR3 sequence: CSAWTGSSGNTIYF. CDR3 DNA sequence: TGCAGCGCCTGGACAGGGAGCTCTGGAAACACCATATATTTT.

V usage is TRBV19 and J usage is TRBJ1-2, with 7 nucleotides matching TRBD1. V was pared by 3 bases and J by 5 bases, with 3 bases of the junction left unmatched. CDR1 LNHDA and CDR2 SQIVND come from the germline V gene (reference sequence). The CDR3 extends over 13 amino acids. CDR3 sequence reads: CASSISGQYGYTF. The CDR3 bases are TGTGCCAGTAGTATCTCGGGACAGTATGGCTACACCTTC. The variable domain in full, with the rest retrieved from reference TRBV19 and TRBJ1-2, is DGGITQSPKYLFRKEGQNVTLSCEQNLNHDAMYWYRQDPGQGLRLIYYSQIVNDFQKGDIAEGYSVSREKKESFPLTVTSAQKNPTAFYLCASSISGQYGYTFGSGTRLTVV.

This clone was seen once. The gene calls are TRBV28 and TRBJ1-3; maybe TRBD1 (5 bases). V gave up 4 bases and J gave up 2 bases, with 9 bases separating them. The CDR3 loop spans 14 amino acids. Germline V gene data show CDR1 as MDHEN and CDR2 as SYDVKM. The CDR3 here is CASSWRDAGNTIYF. In DNA, the CDR3 is TGTGCCAGCAGTTGGAGGGACGCTGGAAACACCATATATTTT.

The gene calls are TRBV13 and TRBJ1-1; a weak D match, TRBD1 (5 bases). Germline loops: CDR1 PRHDT, CDR2 FYEKMQ (reference sequence). CDR3 size: 14 residues. V was clipped by 2 bases and J by 3 bases, with 10 bases between them. Here the CDR3 DNA reads TGTGCCAGCAGCTTAAGGGGTTTTTACACTGAAGCTTTCTTT. This codes for CASSLRGFYTEAFF.

This chain links TRBV29-1 with TRBJ2-7; unclear D gene. Trimming shortened V by 2 bases and J by 2 bases, and 7 bases separated the two germline ends. The CDR3 sequence is 12 residues long. The V gene's germline CDR1 is SQVTM and CDR2 ANQGSEA. The CDR3 here is CSVESRAYEQYF. Written as DNA, the CDR3 is TGCAGCGTTGAATCCCGTGCCTACGAGCAGTACTTC.

V and J are TRBV2 and TRBJ1-1; a weak D match, TRBD1 (6 bases). Germline CDR1 reads SNHLY; CDR2 reads FYNNEI. The CDR3 contains 18 residues. Trimming pared 7 bases from V and 0 bases from J, leaving 24 bases between. The CDR3 nucleotides are TGTGCCAGCACCGCAGACCGGACAGTCCCGCCCATGAACACTGAAGCTTTCTTT. It translates to CASTADRTVPPMNTEAFF. The entire variable domain, with the rest obtained from reference TRBV2 and TRBJ1-1, is as follows: EPEVTQTPSHQVTQMGQEVILRCVPISNHLYFYWYRQILGQKVEFLVSFYNNEISEKSEIFDDQFSVERPDGSNFTLKIRSTKLEDSAMYFCASTADRTVPPMNTEAFFGQGTRLTVV.

The V gene is TRBV10-3, the J gene TRBJ1-5, with 9 nucleotides matching TRBD1. With V trimmed by 1 base and J by 4 bases, 2 bases remained unmatched. The germline V gene encodes CDR1 ENHRY and CDR2 SYGVKD. This CDR3 spans 15 amino acids. CDR3 protein: CAISEFGQGNQPQHF. The CDR3, as DNA: TGTGCCATCAGTGAGTTCGGACAGGGGAATCAGCCCCAGCATTTT.

V usage is TRBV5-1 and J usage is TRBJ2-7; TRBD2 matches at 7 bases. The germline CDR1 and CDR2 sequences are SGHRS and YFSETQ. The CDR3 consists of 13 residues. With 4 bases clipped from V and 3 bases from J, the junction kept 4 bases outside the gene matches. In DNA, the CDR3 is TGCGCCAGCAGCCTCGGACTAGTCTACGAGCAGTACTTC. It codes for CASSLGLVYEQYF.

This clone was detected once. This chain connects TRBV13 to TRBJ2-1, with D unresolved. There are 13 residues in the CDR3. Germline values: CDR1 PRHDT, CDR2 FYEKMQ (reference sequence). Trimming left V 2 bases short and J 2 bases short, with 4 bases between. The CDR3 DNA sequence: TGTGCCAGCAGCTTACTAGCCTACAATGAGCAGTTCTTC. Translation: CASSLLAYNEQFF.